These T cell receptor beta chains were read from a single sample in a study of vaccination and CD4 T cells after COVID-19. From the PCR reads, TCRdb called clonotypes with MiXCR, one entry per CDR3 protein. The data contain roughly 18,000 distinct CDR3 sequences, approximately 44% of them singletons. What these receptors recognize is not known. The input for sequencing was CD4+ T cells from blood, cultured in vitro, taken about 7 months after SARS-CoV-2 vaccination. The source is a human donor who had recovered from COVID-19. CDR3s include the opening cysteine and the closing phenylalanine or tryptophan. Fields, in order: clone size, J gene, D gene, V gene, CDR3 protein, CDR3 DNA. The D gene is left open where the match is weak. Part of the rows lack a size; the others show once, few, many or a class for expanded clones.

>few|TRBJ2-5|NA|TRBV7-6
CASSPKNAGTQETQYF
TGTGCCAGCAGCCCCAAAAACGCCGGGACACAAGAGACCCAGTACTTC
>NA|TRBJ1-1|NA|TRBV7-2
CASSLEVQLNTEAFF
TGTGCCAGCAGCTTAGAGGTACAGCTGAACACTGAAGCTTTCTTT
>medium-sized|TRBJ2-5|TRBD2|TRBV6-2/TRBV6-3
CASSYRLAGEETQYF
TGTGCCAGCAGTTACCGTCTAGCGGGAGAAGAGACCCAGTACTTC
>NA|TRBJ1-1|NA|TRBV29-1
CSVEASGSFTEAFF
TGCAGCGTTGAAGCGTCAGGAAGCTTCACTGAAGCTTTCTTT
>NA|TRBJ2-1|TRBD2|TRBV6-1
CASRERGGLGNEQFF
TGTGCCAGCAGGGAGCGGGGGGGCCTGGGGAATGAGCAGTTCTTC
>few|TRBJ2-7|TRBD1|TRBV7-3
CASSLTGANSYEQYF
TGTGCCAGCAGCTTGACAGGGGCTAACTCCTACGAGCAGTACTTC
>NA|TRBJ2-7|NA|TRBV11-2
CASSLVFGEQYF
TGTGCCAGCAGCTTAGTGTTCGGGGAGCAGTACTTC
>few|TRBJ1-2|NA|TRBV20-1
CSARDPSAGAHYTF
TGCAGTGCTAGAGATCCTTCGGCAGGGGCTCACTACACCTTC
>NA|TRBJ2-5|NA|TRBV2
CASSLGTLKETQYF
TGTGCCAGCAGCCTCGGGACTCTCAAAGAGACCCAGTACTTC
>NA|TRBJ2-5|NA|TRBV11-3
CASSLSGTQYF
TGTGCCAGCAGCTTATCCGGGACCCAGTACTTC
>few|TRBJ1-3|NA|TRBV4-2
CASSPGAAGNTIYF
TGTGCCAGCAGCCCTGGGGCTGCTGGAAACACCATATATTTT
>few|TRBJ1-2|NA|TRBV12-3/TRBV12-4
CASSPRTANYGYTF
TGTGCCAGCAGCCCGAGGACCGCTAACTATGGCTACACCTTC
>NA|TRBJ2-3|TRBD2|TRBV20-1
CSVGGLAGPTDTQYF
TGCAGTGTCGGCGGACTAGCGGGGCCCACAGATACGCAGTATTTT
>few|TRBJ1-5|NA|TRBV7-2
CASSLGSVWPQHF
TGTGCCAGCAGCTTAGGGTCGGTCTGGCCCCAGCATTTT
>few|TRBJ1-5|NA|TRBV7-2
CASSPYNQPQHF
TGTGCCAGCAGCCCCTACAATCAGCCCCAGCATTTT
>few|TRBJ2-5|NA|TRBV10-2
CASGLSTWETQYF
TGCGCCAGCGGTCTTAGTACCTGGGAGACCCAGTACTTC
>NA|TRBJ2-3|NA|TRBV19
CASSKAQAATDTQYF
TGTGCCAGTAGTAAAGCCCAGGCGGCGACAGATACGCAGTATTTT
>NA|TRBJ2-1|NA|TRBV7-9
CASSVGPTYNEQFF
TGTGCCAGCAGCGTGGGACCGACCTACAATGAGCAGTTCTTC
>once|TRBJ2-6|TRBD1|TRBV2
CARGQGVAGANVLTF
TGTGCCAGGGGACAGGGAGTAGCTGGGGCCAACGTCCTGACTTTC
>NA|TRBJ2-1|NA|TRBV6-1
CASSEFRFSDEQFF
TGTGCCAGCAGTGAATTTAGGTTCTCCGATGAGCAGTTCTTC
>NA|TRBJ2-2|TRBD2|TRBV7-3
CASSPASGGGTGELFF
TGTGCCAGCAGCCCCGCTTCGGGGGGTGGGACCGGGGAGCTGTTTTTT
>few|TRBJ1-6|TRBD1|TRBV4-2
CASSQGQDNSPLHF
TGTGCCAGCAGCCAGGGACAGGATAATTCACCCCTCCACTTT
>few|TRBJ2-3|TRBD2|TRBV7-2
CAGGLAVTDTQYF
TGTGCCGGCGGACTAGCGGTGACAGATACGCAGTATTTT
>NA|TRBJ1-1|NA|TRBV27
CASSLFLGASGIAFF
TGTGCCAGCAGTTTATTCCTGGGGGCCTCGGGTATAGCTTTCTTT
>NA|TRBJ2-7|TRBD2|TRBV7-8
CASSYGGLAIPEQYF
TGTGCCAGCAGCTATGGGGGACTAGCCATACCCGAGCAGTACTTC
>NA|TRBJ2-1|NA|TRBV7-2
CASSQGRQLYNEQFF
TGTGCCAGCAGCCAAGGGCGACAGCTCTACAATGAGCAGTTCTTC
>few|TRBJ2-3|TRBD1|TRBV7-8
CASSLEGRGDTQYF
TGTGCCAGCAGCTTAGAAGGCAGGGGGGATACGCAGTATTTT
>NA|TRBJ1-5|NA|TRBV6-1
CASSEGAGNQPQHF
TGTGCCAGCAGTGAGGGGGCGGGCAATCAGCCCCAGCATTTT
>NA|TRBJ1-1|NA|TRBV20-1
CSARDWGGLDTEAFF
TGCAGTGCTAGAGATTGGGGGGGGCTCGACACTGAAGCTTTCTTT
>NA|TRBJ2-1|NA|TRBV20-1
CSASDGLNNEQFF
TGCAGTGCTAGCGACGGACTTAACAATGAGCAGTTCTTC
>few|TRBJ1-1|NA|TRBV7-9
CASSRYREDTEAFF
TGTGCCAGCAGCCGATACAGGGAGGACACTGAAGCTTTCTTT
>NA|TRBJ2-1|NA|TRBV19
CASSIPRGGSNEQFF
TGTGCCAGTAGTATTCCTAGGGGGGGATCCAATGAGCAGTTCTTC
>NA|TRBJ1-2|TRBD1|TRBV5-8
CASSLYRDSLYGYTF
TGTGCCAGCAGCTTGTATCGGGACAGCCTATATGGCTACACCTTC
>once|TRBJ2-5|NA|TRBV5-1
CASSSGEPQGTQYF
TGCGCCAGCAGCTCAGGGGAGCCGCAGGGGACCCAGTACTTC
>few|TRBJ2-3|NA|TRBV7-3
CASSSRRDGTDTQYF
TGTGCCAGCAGCTCGCGGCGGGATGGCACAGATACGCAGTATTTT
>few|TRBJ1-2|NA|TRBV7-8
CASSAGARGYTF
TGTGCCAGCAGCGCCGGGGCCAGAGGCTACACCTTC
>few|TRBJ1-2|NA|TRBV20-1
CSARDRAGSLYGYTF
TGCAGTGCTAGAGACAGGGCCGGGTCACTCTATGGCTACACCTTC
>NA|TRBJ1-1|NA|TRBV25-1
CASIGQLNTEAFF
TGTGCCAGCATTGGTCAGTTGAACACTGAAGCTTTCTTT
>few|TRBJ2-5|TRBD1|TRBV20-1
CSAEGQGTQYF
TGCAGTGCGGAGGGACAGGGGACCCAGTACTTC
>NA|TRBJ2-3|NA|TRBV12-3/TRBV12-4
CASSRRWNTQYF
TGTGCCAGCAGTCGCAGGTGGAATACGCAGTATTTT
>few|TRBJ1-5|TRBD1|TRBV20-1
CSASGSTGRNQPQHF
TGCAGTGCTAGCGGCTCGACAGGGAGGAATCAGCCCCAGCATTTT
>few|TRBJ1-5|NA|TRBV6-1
CAPRQPQHF
TGTGCCCCACGTCAGCCCCAGCATTTT
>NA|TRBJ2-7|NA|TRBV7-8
CASSRDRTVGNEQYF
TGTGCCAGCAGCAGGGATCGGACGGTGGGTAACGAGCAGTACTTC
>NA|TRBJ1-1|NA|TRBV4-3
CASSQFGGLSYTEAFF
TGCGCCAGCAGCCAATTTGGGGGACTTTCCTACACTGAAGCTTTCTTT
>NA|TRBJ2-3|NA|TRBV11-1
CASSLMRGFSDTQYF
TGTGCCAGCAGCTTGATGAGGGGGTTCTCAGATACGCAGTATTTT
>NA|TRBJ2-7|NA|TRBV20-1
CSAYRGREEQYF
TGCAGTGCCTACCGAGGGCGGGAAGAGCAGTACTTC
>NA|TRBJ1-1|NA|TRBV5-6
CASSLVGSNTEAFF
TGTGCCAGCAGCTTAGTGGGATCGAACACTGAAGCTTTCTTT
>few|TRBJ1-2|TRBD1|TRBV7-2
CASSIGQDLGYTF
TGTGCCAGCAGCATAGGACAGGACCTCGGCTACACCTTC
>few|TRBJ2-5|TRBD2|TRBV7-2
CASSLASGGAQETQYF
TGTGCCAGCAGCTTAGCTAGCGGGGGGGCTCAAGAGACCCAGTACTTC
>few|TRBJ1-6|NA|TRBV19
CASSEQGTSPLHF
TGTGCCAGTAGCGAACAGGGAACCTCACCCCTCCACTTT
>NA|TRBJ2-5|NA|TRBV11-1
CASSSIGILQETQYF
TGTGCCAGCAGCTCCATCGGAATACTGCAAGAGACCCAGTACTTC
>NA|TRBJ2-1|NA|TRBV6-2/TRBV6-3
CASSYRGVLDNEQFF
TGTGCCAGCAGTTACCGAGGGGTCTTGGACAATGAGCAGTTCTTC
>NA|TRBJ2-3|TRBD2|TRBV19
CASSRSSGGPPDTQYF
TGTGCCAGTAGTCGGTCGAGCGGGGGCCCTCCGGATACGCAGTATTTT